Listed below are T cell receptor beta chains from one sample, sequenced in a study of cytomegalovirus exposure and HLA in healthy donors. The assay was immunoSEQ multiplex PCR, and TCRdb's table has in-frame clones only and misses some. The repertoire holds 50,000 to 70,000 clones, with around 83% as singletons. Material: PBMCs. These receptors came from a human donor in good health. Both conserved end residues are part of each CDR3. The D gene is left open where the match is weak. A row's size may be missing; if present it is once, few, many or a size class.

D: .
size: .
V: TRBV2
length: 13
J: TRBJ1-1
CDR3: CASTAIMNTEAFF
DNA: TGTGCCAGCACCGCGATCATGAACACTGAAGCTTTCTTT

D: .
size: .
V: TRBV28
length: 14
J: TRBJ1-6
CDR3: CASRPVRRNSPLHF
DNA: TGTGCCAGCAGACCGGTTAGGAGGAATTCACCCCTCCACTTT

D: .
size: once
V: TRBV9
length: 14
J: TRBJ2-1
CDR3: CASSDKHRATEQFF
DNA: TGTGCCAGCAGCGACAAACACAGGGCTACCGAGCAGTTCTTC

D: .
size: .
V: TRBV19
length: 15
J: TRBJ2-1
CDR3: CASSIWGLADNEQFF
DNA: TGTGCCAGTAGTATTTGGGGACTGGCCGACAATGAGCAGTTCTTC

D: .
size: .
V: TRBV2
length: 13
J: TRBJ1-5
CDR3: CASSTGRNQPQHF
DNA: TGTGCCAGCAGTACCGGGAGGAATCAGCCCCAGCATTTT

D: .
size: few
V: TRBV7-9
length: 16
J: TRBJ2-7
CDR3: CSSSLVGSPTGGEQYF
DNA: TGTTCCAGCAGCTTAGTAGGCTCGCCCACAGGAGGGGAGCAGTACTTC

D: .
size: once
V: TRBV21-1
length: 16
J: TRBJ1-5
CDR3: CASSQGLTGLIQPQHF
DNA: TGTGCCAGCAGCCAGGGTCTTACAGGGTTAATTCAGCCCCAGCATTTT

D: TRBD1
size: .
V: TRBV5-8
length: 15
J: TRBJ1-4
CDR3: CASRASGTGVEKLFF
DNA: TGTGCCAGCAGAGCTTCCGGGACAGGGGTGGAAAAACTGTTTTTT

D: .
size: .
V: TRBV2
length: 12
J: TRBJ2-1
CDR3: CASRGGTAEQFF
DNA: TGTGCCAGCCGAGGCGGGACGGCTGAGCAGTTCTTC

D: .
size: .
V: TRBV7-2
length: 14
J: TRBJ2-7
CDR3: CASSLRVRHYEQYF
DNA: TGTGCCAGCAGCCTACGTGTGCGGCACTACGAGCAGTACTTC

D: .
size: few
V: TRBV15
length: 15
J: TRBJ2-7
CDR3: CATSRPGGASYEQYF
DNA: TGTGCCACCAGCAGACCGGGGGGCGCATCCTACGAGCAGTACTTC

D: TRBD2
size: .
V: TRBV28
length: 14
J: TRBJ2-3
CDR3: CASSPWTRGDTQYF
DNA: TGTGCCAGCAGCCCTTGGACTAGAGGGGATACGCAGTATTTT

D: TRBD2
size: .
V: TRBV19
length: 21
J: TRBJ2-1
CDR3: CASSIIPQAGLAGGPVNEQFF
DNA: TGTGCCAGTAGTATAATCCCGCAGGCCGGACTAGCGGGGGGGCCAGTAAATGAGCAGTTCTTC

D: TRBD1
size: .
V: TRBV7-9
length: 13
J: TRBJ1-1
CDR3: CASSRDSNTEAFF
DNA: TGTGCCAGCAGCCGGGACAGCAACACTGAAGCTTTCTTT

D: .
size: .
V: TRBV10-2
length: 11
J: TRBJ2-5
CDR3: CASSESGEQYF
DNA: TGCGCCAGCAGTGAGTCCGGGGAGCAGTACTTC

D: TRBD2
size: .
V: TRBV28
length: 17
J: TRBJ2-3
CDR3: CASSSARTSGRKDTQYF
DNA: TGTGCCAGCAGTTCTGCTCGGACTAGCGGGCGAAAAGATACGCAGTATTTT

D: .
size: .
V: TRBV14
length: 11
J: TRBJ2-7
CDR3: CASSSSYEQYF
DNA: TGTGCCAGCAGCTCCTCCTACGAGCAGTACTTC

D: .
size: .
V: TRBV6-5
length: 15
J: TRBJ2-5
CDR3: CASSLFGVGYETQYF
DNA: TGTGCCAGCAGCCTCTTCGGGGTCGGGTATGAGACCCAGTACTTC

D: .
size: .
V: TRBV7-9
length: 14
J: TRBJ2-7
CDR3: CASSSGQNYYEQYF
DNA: TGTGCCAGCAGCTCAGGACAGAATTACTACGAGCAGTACTTC

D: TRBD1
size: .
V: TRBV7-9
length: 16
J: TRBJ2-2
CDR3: CASSYNRDRSTGELFF
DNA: TGTGCCAGCAGCTATAACCGGGACAGAAGCACCGGGGAGCTGTTTTTT

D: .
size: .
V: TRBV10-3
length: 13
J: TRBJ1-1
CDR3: CATVGLRGTEAFF
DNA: TGTGCCACCGTTGGTCTCCGAGGCACTGAAGCTTTCTTT

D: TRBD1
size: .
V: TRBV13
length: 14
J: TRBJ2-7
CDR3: CASKALTGPYEQYF
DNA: TGTGCCAGCAAGGCGTTGACAGGGCCCTACGAGCAGTACTTC

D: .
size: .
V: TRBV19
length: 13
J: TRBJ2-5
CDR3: CASSVWGLETQYF
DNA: TGTGCCAGTAGTGTGTGGGGGCTCGAGACCCAGTACTTC

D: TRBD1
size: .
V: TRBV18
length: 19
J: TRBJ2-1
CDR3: CASSRLSGVGGQGNDEQFF
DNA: TGTGCCAGCTCACGACTGAGTGGTGTAGGGGGACAGGGTAATGATGAGCAGTTCTTC

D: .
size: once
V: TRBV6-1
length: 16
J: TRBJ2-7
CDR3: CASSERRQKMPYEQYF
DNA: TGTGCCAGCAGTGAACGGCGACAGAAGATGCCCTACGAGCAGTACTTC

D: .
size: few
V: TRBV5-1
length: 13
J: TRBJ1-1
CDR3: CASSRTVNTEAFF
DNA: TGCGCCAGCAGCAGAACAGTAAACACTGAAGCTTTCTTT

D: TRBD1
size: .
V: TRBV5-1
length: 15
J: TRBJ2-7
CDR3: CASSWTGSSSYEQYF
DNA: TGCGCCAGCAGCTGGACAGGGTCGAGTTCCTACGAGCAGTACTTC

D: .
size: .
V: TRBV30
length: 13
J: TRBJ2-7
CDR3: CAWNRESSTEQYF
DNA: TGTGCCTGGAACAGGGAATCGTCTACCGAGCAGTACTTC

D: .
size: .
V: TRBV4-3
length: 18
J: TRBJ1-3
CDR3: CASSQKLAGQESGNTIYF
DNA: TGCGCCAGCAGCCAGAAGTTGGCGGGGCAGGAGAGTGGAAACACCATATATTTT

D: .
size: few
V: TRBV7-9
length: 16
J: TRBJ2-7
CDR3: CASSPGWEQSSYEQYF
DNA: TGTGCCAGCAGCCCAGGGTGGGAACAGAGCTCCTACGAGCAGTACTTC

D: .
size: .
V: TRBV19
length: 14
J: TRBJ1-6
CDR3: CASSRTPYNSPLHF
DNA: TGTGCCAGTAGCCGGACACCTTATAATTCACCCCTCCACTTT

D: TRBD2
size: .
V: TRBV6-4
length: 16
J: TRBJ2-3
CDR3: CASSAGTSGGTDTQYF
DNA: TGTGCCAGCAGTGCCGGGACTAGCGGGGGCACAGATACGCAGTATTTT

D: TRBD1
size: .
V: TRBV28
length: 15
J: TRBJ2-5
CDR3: CASSIGTGVRETQYF
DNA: TGTGCCAGCAGCATAGGGACAGGGGTGCGAGAGACCCAGTACTTC

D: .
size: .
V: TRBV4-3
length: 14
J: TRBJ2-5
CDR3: CASSQDYQGETQYF
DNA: TGCGCCAGCAGCCAAGATTATCAGGGTGAGACCCAGTACTTC

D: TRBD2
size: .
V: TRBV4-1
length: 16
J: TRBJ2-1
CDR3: CASSRSHSGRYNEQFF
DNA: TGCGCCAGCAGCCGATCCCATAGCGGGAGGTACAATGAGCAGTTCTTC

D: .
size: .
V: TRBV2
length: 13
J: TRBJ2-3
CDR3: CASGGEGGDTQYF
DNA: TGTGCCAGCGGAGGAGAAGGGGGAGATACGCAGTATTTT

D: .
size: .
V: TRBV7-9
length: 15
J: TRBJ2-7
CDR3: CSSSLYSELRYEQYF
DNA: TGTTCCAGCAGCTTATACTCCGAGCTCCGCTACGAGCAGTACTTC

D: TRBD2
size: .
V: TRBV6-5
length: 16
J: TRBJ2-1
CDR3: CASSYSLAGGGNEQFF
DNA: TGTGCCAGCAGTTACTCCCTAGCGGGGGGCGGGAATGAGCAGTTCTTC

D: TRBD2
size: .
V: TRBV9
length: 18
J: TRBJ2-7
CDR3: CASSGGVSGGTGFYEQYF
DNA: TGTGCCAGCAGCGGCGGGGTTAGCGGGGGGACGGGGTTCTACGAGCAGTACTTC

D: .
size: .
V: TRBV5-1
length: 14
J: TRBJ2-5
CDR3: CASSLALSQETQYF
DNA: TGCGCCAGCAGCTTGGCTCTAAGCCAAGAGACCCAGTACTTC

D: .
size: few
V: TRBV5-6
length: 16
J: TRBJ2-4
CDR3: CASSPTTDRAKNIQYF
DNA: TGTGCCAGCAGCCCCACTACCGACAGGGCCAAAAACATTCAGTACTTC

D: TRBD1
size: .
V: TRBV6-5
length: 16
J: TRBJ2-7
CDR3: CASSYSWDRYLWEQYF
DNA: TGTGCCAGCAGTTACTCCTGGGACAGGTACCTATGGGAGCAGTACTTC

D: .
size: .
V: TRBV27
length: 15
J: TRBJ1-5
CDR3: CASSPQRGDNQPQHF
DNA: TGTGCCAGCAGCCCACAACGCGGGGATAATCAGCCCCAGCATTTT

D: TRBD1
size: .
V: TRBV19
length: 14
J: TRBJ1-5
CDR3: CASTPGQDFQPQHF
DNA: TGTGCCAGTACTCCGGGACAGGATTTTCAGCCCCAGCATTTT

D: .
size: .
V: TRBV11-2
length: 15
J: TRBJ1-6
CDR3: CASSFSILERSPLHF
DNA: TGTGCCAGCAGCTTTAGTATTTTGGAGCGTTCACCCCTCCACTTT

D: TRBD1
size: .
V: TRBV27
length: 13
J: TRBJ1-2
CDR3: CASMGGQDYGYTF
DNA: TGTGCCAGCATGGGAGGACAGGACTATGGCTACACCTTC

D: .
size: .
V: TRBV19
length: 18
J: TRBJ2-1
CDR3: CASSIVGRGMKAYNEQFF
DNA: TGTGCCAGTAGTATAGTTGGCCGGGGGATGAAGGCCTACAATGAGCAGTTCTTC

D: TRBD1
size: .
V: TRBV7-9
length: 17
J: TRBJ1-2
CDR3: CASSYSGTGTSRDGYTF
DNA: TGTGCCAGCAGCTATTCCGGGACAGGGACCTCTCGCGATGGCTACACCTTC

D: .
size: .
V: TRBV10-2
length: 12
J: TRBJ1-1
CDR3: CATDGGFGEAFF
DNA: TGCGCCACCGACGGGGGTTTCGGTGAAGCTTTCTTT

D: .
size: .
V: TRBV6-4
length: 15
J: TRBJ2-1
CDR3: CASSDSAQGYNEQFF
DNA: TGTGCCAGCAGTGATAGCGCTCAAGGGTACAATGAGCAGTTCTTC

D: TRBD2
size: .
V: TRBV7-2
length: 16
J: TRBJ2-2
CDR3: CASSSERGGGSGELFF
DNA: TGTGCCAGCAGCTCAGAGCGGGGGGGAGGTTCCGGGGAGCTGTTTTTT